This is a list of T cell receptor beta chains from one sample in a study of regulatory T cells in long-lasting Graves disease. Each CDR3 protein is one row after TCRdb ran MiXCR on the multiplex PCR reads. The profile shows over 350,000 distinct CDR3 sequences, around 20% of them singletons. Here the sequenced sample was peripheral blood mononuclear cells (PBMCs), taken when the disease was refractory, from a patient treated with antithyroid drugs. The source of these receptors is a female donor with Graves disease. CDR3s include the opening cysteine and the closing phenylalanine or tryptophan. D genes are given only for firm matches. Rows may omit the clone size; those that give it use once, few, many or a size class.

j_call clone_size d_call v_call cdr3_nt cdr3_aa
TRBJ1-2 few NA TRBV6-1 TGTGCCAGCACCTCAGGGAACTATGGCTACACCTTC CASTSGNYGYTF
TRBJ2-1 many NA TRBV2 TGTGCCAGCAGTACCGTCTCTAACAACTACAATGAGCAGTTCTTC CASSTVSNNYNEQFF
TRBJ2-5 few NA TRBV20-1 TGCAGTGCTAGAACCCCGGGACAAAGAGGAGAGACCCAGTACTTC CSARTPGQRGETQYF
TRBJ2-7 NA NA TRBV18 TGTGCCAGCTCTCACCCACAAACACCCTACGAGCAGTACTTC CASSHPQTPYEQYF
TRBJ1-1 once NA TRBV7-8 NA CASSFYICSAPGPQGTPRAFF
TRBJ2-2 NA TRBD2 TRBV9 TGTGCCAGCCAGGGACTATCTTACACCGGGGAGCTGTTTTTT CASQGLSYTGELFF
TRBJ2-4 many NA TRBV7-2 TGTGCCAGCAGCTTAGCGGACCCTATTCAGTACTTC CASSLADPIQYF
TRBJ2-7 once NA TRBV5-8 TGTGCCAGCAGCTTGGGGGAGACAGGTTCCTACGAGCAGTACTTC CASSLGETGSYEQYF
TRBJ1-1 NA NA TRBV18 TGTGCCAGCTCACCGAGGCCTTCCATGAACACTGAAGCTTTCTTT CASSPRPSMNTEAFF
TRBJ2-5 many NA TRBV2 TGTGCCAGCAGTTGGACGGAGGATCAAGAGACCCAGTACTTC CASSWTEDQETQYF
TRBJ2-5 few NA TRBV7-2 TGTGCCAGCAGCCCTAGTGTCCAAGAGACCCAGTACTTC CASSPSVQETQYF
TRBJ1-1 many NA TRBV3-1 TGTGCCAGCAGCCCCCAGGGTTACACTGAAGCTTTCTTT CASSPQGYTEAFF
TRBJ1-1 many NA TRBV6-1 TGTGCCAGCAGCGGGACCACCTTT CASSGTTF